Ten or more counts support the clone carrying this T cell receptor (beta chain). The sample comes from a study of Graves' ophthalmopathy and Graves' hyperthyroidism. Scientists amplified the TCR beta CDR3 regions from RNA transcripts. HTBI primers were employed in first-round RT-PCR, then a second-round multiplex PCR followed. In TCRdb, the multiplex PCR reads were re-called with MiXCR into one record per CDR3 protein. The data hold fewer than 400,000 distinct CDR3 sequences, with about 18% observed a single time. Ophthalmopathy donors were characterized by moderate-to-severe activity, CAS of at least 3, NOSPECS of at least 4, and duration under 3 months. Clinicians diagnosed using symptoms, serum thyroxine, TRAb, thyroid ultrasound and orbital computed tomography. The CDR3 totals 13 residues. Trimming cost V 3 bases and J 8 bases, with 11 bases left between them. The germline V gene has CDR1 MDHEN and CDR2 SYDVKM.

The sample taken for sequencing was peripheral blood. This sequence joins TRBV28 and TRBJ1-5; D is possibly TRBD1 (6 bases). This clonotype was obtained from a woman younger than 30 with Graves' ophthalmopathy. As DNA, the CDR3 is TGTGCCAGCAGTTTCCACAGGGAAAAGCCCCAGCATTTT. Amino acids: CASSFHREKPQHF.